This TCR beta chain was captured in a study of shared clonotypes between healthy human individuals. The germline gives CDR1 MDHEN, CDR2 SYDVKM. The CDR3 totals 14 residues. J was trimmed by 5 bases and V by 7 bases; bases with no gene match: 10. Study findings and constraints: Generally, naive subsets (rather than memory subsets) showed larger estimated richness. Blood was the only sampled material, and tissue repertoires likely differ.

Generated by immunoSEQ multiplex PCR, the TCRdb table keeps only in-frame clones and is missing some. Among some 2,100,000 clones listed, roughly 91% were seen once. As to this clone: Its cognate antigen is unknown.

CD45RO-negative CD8 cells positively selected for CCR7 made up the naive population, which excluded terminally differentiated effector memory CD45RA+ cells. Specimen: naive CD8+ T cells from PBMCs. This sequence joins TRBV28 and TRBJ2-7, with 8 nucleotides matching TRBD2. The source of this sequence is a man younger than 30 in good health. Some clones in this sample may be carry-over from other donors' samples. CDR3 coding DNA: TGTGCCAGCACCCTGAGCGGGAGACTTGACGAGCAGTACTTC. It codes for CASTLSGRLDEQYF.